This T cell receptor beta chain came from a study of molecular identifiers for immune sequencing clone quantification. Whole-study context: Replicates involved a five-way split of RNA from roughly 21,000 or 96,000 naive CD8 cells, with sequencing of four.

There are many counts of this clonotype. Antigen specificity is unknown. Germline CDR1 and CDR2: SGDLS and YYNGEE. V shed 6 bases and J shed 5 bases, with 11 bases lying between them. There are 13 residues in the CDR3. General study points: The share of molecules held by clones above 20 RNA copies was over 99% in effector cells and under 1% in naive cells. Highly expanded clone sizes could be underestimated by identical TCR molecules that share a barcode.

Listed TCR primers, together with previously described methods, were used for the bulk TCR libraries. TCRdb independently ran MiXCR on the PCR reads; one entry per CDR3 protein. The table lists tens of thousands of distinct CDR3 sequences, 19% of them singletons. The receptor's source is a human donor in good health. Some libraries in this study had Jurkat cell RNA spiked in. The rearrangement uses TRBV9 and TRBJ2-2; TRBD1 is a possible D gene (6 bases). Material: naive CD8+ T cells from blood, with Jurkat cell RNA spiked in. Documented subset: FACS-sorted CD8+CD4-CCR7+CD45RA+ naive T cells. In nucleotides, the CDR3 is TGTGCCAGCAAAGGGCAGGGGACCGGGGAGCTGTTTTTT. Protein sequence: CASKGQGTGELFF.